Sequencing of this T cell receptor beta chain was carried out in a study of beta chain features in type 1 diabetes. Study summary: Patients were similar to healthy donors in age and gender (as well as in cell yields). General study results and limits: PCR might show a preference for shorter templates, equally across patients and controls. The study found fewer insertions and more deletions at VDJ junctions in type 1 diabetes patients.

A CD45RO/CCR7/CD25/CD127/CD95/CD27 panel sorted naive, central memory, regulatory and stem cell-like memory CD4+ cells. As every portion of the isolated RNA was reverse transcribed, the sequencing read expressed TCRB transcripts. The method was immunoSEQ multiplex PCR; TCRdb's version includes in-frame clones alone and lacks a portion of them. The sample lists about 200,000 clones, approximately 10% occurring once. Worth noting for this clone: Its antigen is unknown.

This clonotype was obtained from a man younger than 35 in good health. The source material was central memory CD4+ T cells from blood.

CDR3 protein: CASSLGTANTGELFF. The CDR3, as DNA: TGTGCCAGCAGCTTGGGAACAGCTAACACCGGGGAGCTGTTTTTT. J is TRBJ2-2 and V is TRBV7-6; D is ambiguous. The V gene's germline CDR1 is SGHVS and CDR2 FNYEAQ. The length of the CDR3 is 15 residues. With 3 bases removed from V and 2 bases from J, the gap between germline ends came to 10 bases.